The source of this T cell receptor (beta chain) is a study of tumor-infiltrating lymphocytes in localized non-small cell lung cancer. TCRdb keeps only in-frame clones here, not all; method: immunoSEQ multiplex PCR. Here the sample spans over 14,000 clones, roughly four fifths being singletons. In germline, CDR1 is LNHDA, CDR2 SQIVND (reference sequence). V shed 3 bases and J shed 5 bases, with 10 bases lying between them. This CDR3 has 14 amino acids. General study results and limits: Not all patients were TCR sequenced, owing to tissue quantity.

On this clone: The antigen remains unidentified.

The rearrangement uses TRBV19 and TRBJ1-4; D may be TRBD1 (5 bases). The sample consisted of lung tumor tissue. The receptor's source is a human donor with non-small cell lung cancer. The CDR3 region is CASSMGRVNEKLFF. CDR3 bases: TGTGCCAGTAGTATGGGACGGGTGAATGAAAAACTGTTTTTT.